The T cell receptor beta chain under discussion was sequenced for a study of shared clonotypes between healthy human individuals. The wider study: CD4 naive cells filled three plates per donor, CD4 memory three, CD8 naive two and CD8 memory one.

The CDR3 runs 12 residues. Trimming left V 4 bases short and J 3 bases short, with 4 bases between. Germline V lookup: CDR1 SGHTA, CDR2 FQGNSA. Across several immunoSEQ plates, the genomic DNA of each subset was split evenly. Assay: immunoSEQ multiplex PCR; the TCRdb copy retains only in-frame clones and omits some. This table holds roughly 1,600,000 clones, approximately 98.5% found once. Study-wide results and limits: The study found about 5% of naive CD4 clonotypes shared across a few donors.

As for this clone: Its antigen is undetermined.

This clonotype was sampled from a man aged 25 to 40 in good health. The sequencing sample was made of naive CD4+ T cells sorted from blood. Subset defined: CD45RA+ positively selected. The rearrangement joins TRBV7-2 to TRBJ2-1; D not resolved. The DNA of the CDR3 is TGTGCCAGCAGCTCAGTCTACAATGAGCAGTTCTTC. Amino acid sequence: CASSSVYNEQFF.